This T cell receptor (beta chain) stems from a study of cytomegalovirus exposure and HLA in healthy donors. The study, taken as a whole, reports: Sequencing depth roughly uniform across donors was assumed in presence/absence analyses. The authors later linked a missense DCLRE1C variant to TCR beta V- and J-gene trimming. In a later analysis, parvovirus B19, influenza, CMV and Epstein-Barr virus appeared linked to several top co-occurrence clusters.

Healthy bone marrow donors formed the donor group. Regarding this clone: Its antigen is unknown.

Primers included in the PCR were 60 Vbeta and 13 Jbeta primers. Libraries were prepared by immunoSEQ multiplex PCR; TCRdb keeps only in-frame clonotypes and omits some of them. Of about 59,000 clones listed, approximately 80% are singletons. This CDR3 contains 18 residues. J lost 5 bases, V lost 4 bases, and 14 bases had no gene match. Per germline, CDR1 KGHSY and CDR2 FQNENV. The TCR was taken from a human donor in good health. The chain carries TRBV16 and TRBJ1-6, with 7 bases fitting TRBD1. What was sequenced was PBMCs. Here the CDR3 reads CASSRVARAGGDNSPLHF. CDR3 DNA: TGTGCCAGCAGCCGAGTGGCGAGAGCAGGGGGTGATAATTCACCCCTCCACTTT.